The clone carrying this T cell receptor beta chain has only a few counts. No antigen is known for it. UMIs and a universal primer site were added when TCR cDNA was made by 5'RACE template switching. TCRdb reanalysed the 5' RACE reads using MiXCR and keeps one entry per CDR3 protein. The sample yields 320,000 or so distinct CDR3 sequences, roughly 8.4% seen once. This record comes from a study of T cells after yellow fever vaccination. The study, taken as a whole, reports: Among primary-vaccination clones, most reappeared after the booster, at roughly 95% for CD4 and more than 75% for CD8.

The TCR sequence derives from a young man who received the YFV17D yellow fever vaccine. The material sequenced was PBMCs, taken approximately 40 days after the first yellow fever vaccination.

CDR3 DNA: TGTGCCTGGAGTGTACCGGGGTCGCAGACCCAGTACTTC. Amino acids: CAWSVPGSQTQYF. The chain employs TRBV30 and TRBJ2-5; tentatively, D is TRBD2 (5 bases). Germline V gene sequence: CDR1 GTSNPN, CDR2 SVGIG (reference sequence). The CDR3 is made up of 13 amino acids. V was cut by 0 bases and J by 6 bases, with 11 bases left in between.